The 8 T cell receptor beta chains below all came from one sample that was sequenced in a study of technical replicates of blood from a few donors. Clones were sequenced by immunoSEQ multiplex PCR, and TCRdb holds only the in-frame ones, with some missing. Altogether some 84,000 clones are present, roughly nine tenths being singletons, with the ten largest covering around 0.37%. Sequencing was carried out using T cells isolated from PBMCs. The receptors here all came from a human donor in good health.

The chain is built from TRBV28 and TRBJ1-2, with D possibly being TRBD1 (6 bases). The CDR3 has 13 residues. V dropped 4 bases and J dropped 4 bases, with 10 bases sitting between them. From germline, CDR1 is MDHEN and CDR2 SYDVKM. The CDR3 here is CASSSGQTYGYTF. CDR3 in DNA: TGTGCCAGCAGTTCAGGACAGACCTATGGCTACACCTTC.

The chain uses TRBV19 and TRBJ1-4; TRBD1 matches at 8 bases. Germline CDR1 LNHDA, CDR2 SQIVND (reference sequence). The CDR3 covers 15 residues. The V and J ends lost 1 base and 3 bases, in that order; junction bases with no gene match: 1. CDR3 region: CASSIGDRSNEKLFF. The CDR3 DNA is TGTGCCAGTAGTATAGGGGACAGGTCTAATGAAAAACTGTTTTTT.

The J gene is TRBJ2-6, the V gene TRBV19; D is unresolved. The CDR3 totals 13 residues. V gave up 7 bases and J gave up 0 bases, with 4 bases separating them. The germline V gene has CDR1 LNHDA and CDR2 SQIVND (reference sequence). The CDR3 loop reads CASTVSGANVLTF. CDR3 nucleotide sequence: TGTGCCAGTACTGTCTCTGGGGCCAACGTCCTGACTTTC.

CDR3 nucleotides: TGTGCCAGTAGTATAATATGGACTAGCGGGGCTATCTACGAGCAGTACTTC. This gives the protein CASSIIWTSGAIYEQYF. The chain is built from TRBV19 and TRBJ2-7; 12 positions agree with TRBD2. CDR1 and CDR2 (germline): LNHDA, SQIVND (reference sequence). The V and J ends lost 2 bases and 3 bases, in that order; junction bases with no gene match: 8. This CDR3 is built from 17 residues.

This chain connects TRBV11-2 to TRBJ2-3, with TRBD2 matching 13 bases. The length of the CDR3 is 17 residues. Germline V lookup: CDR1 SGHAT, CDR2 FQNNGV. The trim removed 5 bases at V and 4 bases at J, leaving 9 bases unmatched. The CDR3 coding sequence is TGTGCCAGCAGCCCGATACCACTAGCGGGAGGGCCAGATACGCAGTATTTT. Translation: CASSPIPLAGGPDTQYF.

The chain uses TRBV15 and TRBJ2-1, with D perhaps matching TRBD2 (6 bases). This CDR3 has 16 residues. Germline V CDR1 and CDR2: LNHNV, YYDKDF (reference sequence). V shed 0 bases and J shed 7 bases, with 16 bases lying between them. The CDR3 sequence: CATSRDQEPSANEQFF. The CDR3 nucleotides are TGTGCCACCAGCAGAGACCAAGAACCTAGCGCTAATGAGCAGTTCTTC. Together with reference TRBV15 and TRBJ2-1, the CDR3 gives the full variable domain: DAMVIQNPRYQVTQFGKPVTLSCSQTLNHNVMYWYQQKSSQAPKLLFHYYDKDFNNEADTPDNFQSRRPNTSFCFLDIRSPGLGDTAMYLCATSRDQEPSANEQFFGPGTRLTVL.

V and J are TRBV5-4 and TRBJ1-2; 8 bases match TRBD1. The CDR3 has 14 residues. Germline V gives CDR1 SGHNT, CDR2 YYREEE (reference sequence). V trimming: 5 bases; J trimming: 8 bases; junction bases outside the gene matches: 11. In DNA form, the CDR3 reads TGTGCCAGCAGTTTCTTGGACAGGGCGGGGGGCTACACCTTC. Its translation is CASSFLDRAGGYTF.

The CDR3 nucleotides read TGTGCCAGCAGCTGGGACACTAACTATGGCTACACCTTC. It codes for CASSWDTNYGYTF. The chain couples TRBV7-4 to TRBJ1-2; tentative D call: TRBD1 (6 bases). With 4 bases removed from V and 0 bases from J, the gap between germline ends came to 6 bases. The CDR3 loop spans 13 amino acids. Germline CDR1 and CDR2: SGHVT and SQSDAQ.